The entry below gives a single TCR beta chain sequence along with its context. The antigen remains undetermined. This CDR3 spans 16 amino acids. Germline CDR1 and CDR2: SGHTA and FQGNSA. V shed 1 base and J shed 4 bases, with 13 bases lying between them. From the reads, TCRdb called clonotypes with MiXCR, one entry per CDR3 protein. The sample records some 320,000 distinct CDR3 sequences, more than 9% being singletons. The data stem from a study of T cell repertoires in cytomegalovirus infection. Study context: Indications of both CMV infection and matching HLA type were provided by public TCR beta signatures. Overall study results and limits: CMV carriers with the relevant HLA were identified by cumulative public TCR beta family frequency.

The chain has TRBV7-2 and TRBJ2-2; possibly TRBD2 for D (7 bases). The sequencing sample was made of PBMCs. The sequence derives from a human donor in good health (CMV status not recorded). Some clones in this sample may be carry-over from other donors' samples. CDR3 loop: CASSLVGGGSTGELFF. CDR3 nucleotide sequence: TGTGCCAGCAGCTTAGTAGGGGGGGGATCCACCGGGGAGCTGTTTTTT.